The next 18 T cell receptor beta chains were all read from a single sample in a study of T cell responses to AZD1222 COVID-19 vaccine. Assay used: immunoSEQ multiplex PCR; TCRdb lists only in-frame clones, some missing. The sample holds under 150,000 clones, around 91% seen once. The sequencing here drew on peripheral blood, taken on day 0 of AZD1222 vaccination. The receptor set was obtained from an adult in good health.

CDR3: CAISLGTGAHRAEAFF. In DNA, the CDR3 is TGTGCCATCAGCCTTGGGACAGGGGCTCACCGAGCTGAAGCTTTCTTT. The genes are TRBV10-3 and TRBJ1-1; 10 bases are a match to TRBD1. There are 16 residues in the CDR3. Losses at the gene ends were 6 bases for V and 6 bases for J; bases not matched to a gene: 13. Germline V gene data show CDR1 as ENHRY and CDR2 as SYGVKD.

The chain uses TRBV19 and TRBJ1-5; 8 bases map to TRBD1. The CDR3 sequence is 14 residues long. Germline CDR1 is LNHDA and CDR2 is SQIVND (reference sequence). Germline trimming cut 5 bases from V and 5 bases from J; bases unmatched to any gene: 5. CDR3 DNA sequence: TGTGCCAGTAGTTGGACAGGGTGGGATCAGCCCCAGCATTTT. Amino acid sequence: CASSWTGWDQPQHF.

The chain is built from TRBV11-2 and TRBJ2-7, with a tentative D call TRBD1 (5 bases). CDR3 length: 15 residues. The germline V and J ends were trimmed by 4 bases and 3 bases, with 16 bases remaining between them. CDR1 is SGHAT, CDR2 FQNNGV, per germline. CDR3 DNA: TGTGCCAGCAGCTGGGGCCCGGGTCTGGGCTACGAGCAGTACTTC. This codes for CASSWGPGLGYEQYF. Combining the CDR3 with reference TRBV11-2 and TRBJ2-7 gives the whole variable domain EAGVAQSPRYKIIEKRQSVAFWCNPISGHATLYWYQQILGQGPKLLIQFQNNGVVDDSQLPKDRFSAERLKGVDSTLKIQPAKLEDSAVYLCASSWGPGLGYEQYFGPGTRLTVT.

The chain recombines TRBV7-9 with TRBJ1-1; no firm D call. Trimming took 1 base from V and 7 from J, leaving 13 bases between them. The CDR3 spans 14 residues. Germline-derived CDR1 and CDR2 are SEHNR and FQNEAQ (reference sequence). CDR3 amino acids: CASSLVGQVDEAFF. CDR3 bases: TGTGCCAGCAGCTTAGTTGGGCAGGTAGATGAAGCTTTCTTT.

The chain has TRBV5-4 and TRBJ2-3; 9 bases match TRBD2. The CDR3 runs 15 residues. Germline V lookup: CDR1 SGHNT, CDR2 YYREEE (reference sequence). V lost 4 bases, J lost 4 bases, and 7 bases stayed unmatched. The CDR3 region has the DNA TGTGCCAGCAGCCCTAGCGGGGCCAGCGCAGATACGCAGTATTTT. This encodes CASSPSGASADTQYF. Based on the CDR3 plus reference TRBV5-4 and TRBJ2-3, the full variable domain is ETGVTQSPTHLIKTRGQQVTLRCSSQSGHNTVSWYQQALGQGPQFIFQYYREEENGRGNFPPRFSGLQFPNYSSELNVNALELDDSALYLCASSPSGASADTQYFGPGTRLTVL.

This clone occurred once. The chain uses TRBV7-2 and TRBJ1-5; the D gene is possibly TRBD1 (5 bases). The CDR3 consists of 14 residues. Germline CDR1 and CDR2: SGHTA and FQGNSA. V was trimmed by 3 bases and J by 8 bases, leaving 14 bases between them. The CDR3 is CASSFGDPIEPQHF. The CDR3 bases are TGTGCCAGCAGCTTTGGGGACCCCATTGAGCCCCAGCATTTT.

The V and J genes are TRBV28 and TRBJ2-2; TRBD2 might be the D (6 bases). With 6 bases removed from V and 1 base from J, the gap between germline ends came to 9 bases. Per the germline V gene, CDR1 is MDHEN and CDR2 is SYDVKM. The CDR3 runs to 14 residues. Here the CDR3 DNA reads TGTGCCAGCAGGGTCGGGAGGAACACCGGGGAGCTGTTTTTT. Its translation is CASRVGRNTGELFF.

The CDR3 protein is CASALRTGRNQPQHF. DNA of the CDR3: TGTGCCAGCGCCTTACGGACAGGAAGAAATCAGCCCCAGCATTTT. The V gene is TRBV2, the J gene TRBJ1-5; TRBD1 matches 7 bases. From germline, CDR1 is SNHLY and CDR2 FYNNEI. The CDR3 loop spans 15 amino acids. V lost 8 bases, J lost 4 bases, and 11 bases stayed unmatched.

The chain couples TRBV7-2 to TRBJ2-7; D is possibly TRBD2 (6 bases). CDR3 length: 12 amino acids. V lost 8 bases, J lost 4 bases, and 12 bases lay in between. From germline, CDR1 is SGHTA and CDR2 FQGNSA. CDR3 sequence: CASSGRRYEQYF. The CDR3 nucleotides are TGTGCCAGCTCTGGGAGGCGTTACGAGCAGTACTTC.

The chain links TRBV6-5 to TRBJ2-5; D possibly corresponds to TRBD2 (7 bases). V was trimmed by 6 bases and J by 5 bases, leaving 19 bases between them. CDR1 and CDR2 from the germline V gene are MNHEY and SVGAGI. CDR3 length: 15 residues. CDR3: CASSDRRGGTETQYF. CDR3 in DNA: TGTGCCAGCAGCGATAGGAGGGGGGGCACGGAGACCCAGTACTTC.

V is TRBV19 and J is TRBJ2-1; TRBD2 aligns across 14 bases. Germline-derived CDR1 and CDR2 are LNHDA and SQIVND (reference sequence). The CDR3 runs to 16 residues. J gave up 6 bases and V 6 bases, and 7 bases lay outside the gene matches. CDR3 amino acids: CASRPGLAGVPNEQFF. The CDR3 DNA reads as TGTGCCAGTAGGCCGGGACTAGCGGGAGTACCCAATGAGCAGTTCTTC. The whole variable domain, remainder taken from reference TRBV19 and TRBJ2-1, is DGGITQSPKYLFRKEGQNVTLSCEQNLNHDAMYWYRQDPGQGLRLIYYSQIVNDFQKGDIAEGYSVSREKKESFPLTVTSAQKNPTAFYLCASRPGLAGVPNEQFFGPGTRLTVL.

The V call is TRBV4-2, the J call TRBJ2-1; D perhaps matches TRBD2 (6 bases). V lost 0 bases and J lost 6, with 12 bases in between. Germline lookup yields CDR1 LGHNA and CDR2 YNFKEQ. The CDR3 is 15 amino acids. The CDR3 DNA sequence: TGTGCCAGCAGCCAAGACGGGACTCCCCCCAATGAGCAGTTCTTC. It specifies CASSQDGTPPNEQFF.

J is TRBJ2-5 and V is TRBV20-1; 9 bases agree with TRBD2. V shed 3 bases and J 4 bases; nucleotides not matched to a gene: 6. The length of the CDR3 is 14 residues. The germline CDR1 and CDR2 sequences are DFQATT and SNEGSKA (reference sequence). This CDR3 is CSASVAGDIETQYF. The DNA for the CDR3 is TGCAGTGCTAGTGTAGCGGGAGACATAGAGACCCAGTACTTC.

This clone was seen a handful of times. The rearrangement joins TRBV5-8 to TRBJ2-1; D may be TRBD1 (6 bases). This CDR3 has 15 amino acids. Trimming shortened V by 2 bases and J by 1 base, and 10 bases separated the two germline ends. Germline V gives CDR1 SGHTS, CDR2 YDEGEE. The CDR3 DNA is TGTGCCAGCAGCTTCGAACAGGGATCCTACAATGAGCAGTTCTTC. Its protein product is CASSFEQGSYNEQFF.

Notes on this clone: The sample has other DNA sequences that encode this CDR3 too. CDR3 bases: TGTGCCAGCAGTGAAAGGACTAGGGGGGACTATGGCTACACCTTC. Encoded protein: CASSERTRGDYGYTF. The chain has TRBV2 and TRBJ1-2, with a tentative D call TRBD1 (6 bases). CDR1 and CDR2 from the germline V gene are SNHLY and FYNNEI. The CDR3 is made up of 15 amino acids. The germline V and J ends were trimmed by 2 bases and 3 bases, with 13 bases remaining between them.

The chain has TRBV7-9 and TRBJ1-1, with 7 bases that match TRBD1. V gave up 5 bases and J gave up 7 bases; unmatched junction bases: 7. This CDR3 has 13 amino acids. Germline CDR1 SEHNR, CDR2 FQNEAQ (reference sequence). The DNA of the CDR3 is TGTGCCAGCAGCCGCCCAGGGGACAGTGAAGCTTTCTTT. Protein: CASSRPGDSEAFF.

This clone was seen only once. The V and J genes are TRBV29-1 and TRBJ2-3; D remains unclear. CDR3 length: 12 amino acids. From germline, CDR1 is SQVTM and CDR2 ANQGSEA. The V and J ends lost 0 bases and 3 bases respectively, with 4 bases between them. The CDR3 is CSVEDPTDTQYF. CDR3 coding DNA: TGCAGCGTTGAAGATCCGACAGATACGCAGTATTTT.

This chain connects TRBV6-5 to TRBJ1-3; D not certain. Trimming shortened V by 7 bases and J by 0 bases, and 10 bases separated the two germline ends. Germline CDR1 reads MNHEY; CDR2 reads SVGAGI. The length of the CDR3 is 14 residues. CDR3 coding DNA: TGTGCCAGCACCTTACCTAACTCTGGAAACACCATATATTTT. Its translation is CASTLPNSGNTIYF.